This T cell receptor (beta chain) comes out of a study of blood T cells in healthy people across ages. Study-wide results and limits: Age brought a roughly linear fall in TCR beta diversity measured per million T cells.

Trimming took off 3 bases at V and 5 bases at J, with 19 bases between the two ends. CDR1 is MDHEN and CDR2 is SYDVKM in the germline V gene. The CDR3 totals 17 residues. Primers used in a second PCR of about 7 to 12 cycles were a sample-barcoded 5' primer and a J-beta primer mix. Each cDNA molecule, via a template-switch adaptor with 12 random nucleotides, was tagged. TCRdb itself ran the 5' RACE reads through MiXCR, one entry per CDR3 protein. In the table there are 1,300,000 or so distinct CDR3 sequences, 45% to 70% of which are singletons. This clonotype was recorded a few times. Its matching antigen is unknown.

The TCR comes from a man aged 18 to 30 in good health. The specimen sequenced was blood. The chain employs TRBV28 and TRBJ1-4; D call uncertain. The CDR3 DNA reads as TGTGCCAGCAGTTTTGGTTTTGGAAGAGACTTCAATGAAAAACTGTTTTTT. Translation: CASSFGFGRDFNEKLFF.